Listed below are T cell receptor beta chains from one sample, sequenced in a study of OX40 agonist ivuxolimab in advanced cancers. Repertoires were generated with immunoSEQ multiplex PCR, while TCRdb's copy carries only in-frame clones and drops some. The table records roughly 41,000 clones, around 73% of them present only once. The sequencing here drew on CD4+ or CD8+ T cells sorted from blood, taken in a trial of the OX40 agonist ivuxolimab. The receptors derive from an adult with an advanced solid tumor such as melanoma, head and neck, liver or kidney cancer. CDR3s include the opening cysteine and the closing phenylalanine or tryptophan. D genes are given only for firm matches. Expanded clones get a size class; other rows say once, few or many, or leave the size out.

cdr3_length: 14; d_call: TRBD1; clone_size: NA; j_call: TRBJ1-1; v_call: TRBV11-3; cdr3_aa: CASSLQGANTEAFF; cdr3_nt: TGTGCCAGCAGCTTACAGGGGGCAAACACTGAAGCTTTCTTT
cdr3_length: 14; d_call: NA; clone_size: NA; j_call: TRBJ1-1; v_call: TRBV4-3; cdr3_aa: CASSRSRANTEAFF; cdr3_nt: TGCGCCAGCAGTAGGTCCAGGGCGAACACTGAAGCTTTCTTT
cdr3_length: 12; d_call: TRBD2; clone_size: NA; j_call: TRBJ2-3; v_call: TRBV2; cdr3_aa: CANSGRADTQYF; cdr3_nt: TGTGCCAATAGCGGGAGGGCAGATACGCAGTATTTT
cdr3_length: 14; d_call: NA; clone_size: once; j_call: TRBJ1-2; v_call: TRBV6-1; cdr3_aa: CASSEEAGGYGYTF; cdr3_nt: TGTGCCAGCAGTGAAGAGGCAGGAGGCTATGGCTACACCTTC
cdr3_length: 13; d_call: TRBD1; clone_size: few; j_call: TRBJ1-2; v_call: TRBV10-3; cdr3_aa: CAISEDRDYGYTF; cdr3_nt: TGTGCCATCAGTGAGGACAGGGACTATGGCTACACCTTC
cdr3_length: 16; d_call: TRBD2; clone_size: few; j_call: TRBJ2-3; v_call: TRBV4-3; cdr3_aa: CASSQEAGETSDTQYF; cdr3_nt: TGCGCCAGCAGCCAAGAGGCGGGGGAGACCTCCGATACGCAGTATTTT
cdr3_length: 15; d_call: TRBD1; clone_size: NA; j_call: TRBJ2-3; v_call: TRBV4-1; cdr3_aa: CASRPGGHGRDTQYF; cdr3_nt: TGCGCCAGCAGACCAGGGGGCCATGGTCGGGATACGCAGTATTTT
cdr3_length: 18; d_call: TRBD2; clone_size: few; j_call: TRBJ2-1; v_call: TRBV9; cdr3_aa: CASSVEEGLAGGPNEQFF; cdr3_nt: TGTGCCAGCAGCGTAGAAGAGGGACTAGCGGGAGGGCCGAATGAGCAGTTCTTC
cdr3_length: 18; d_call: TRBD1; clone_size: NA; j_call: TRBJ1-5; v_call: TRBV4-3; cdr3_aa: CASSQEVGQGVVGQPQHF; cdr3_nt: TGCGCCAGCAGCCAAGAAGTCGGACAGGGCGTTGTAGGTCAGCCCCAGCATTTT
cdr3_length: 17; d_call: TRBD2; clone_size: NA; j_call: TRBJ2-3; v_call: TRBV5-4; cdr3_aa: CASSSRWEAGGSDTQYF; cdr3_nt: TGTGCCAGCAGTTCCCGATGGGAAGCGGGGGGTTCAGATACGCAGTATTTT
cdr3_length: 17; d_call: TRBD1; clone_size: NA; j_call: TRBJ2-1; v_call: TRBV30; cdr3_aa: CAWSVRDRGGSYNEQFF; cdr3_nt: TGTGCCTGGAGTGTAAGGGACAGGGGAGGGTCCTACAATGAGCAGTTCTTC
cdr3_length: 15; d_call: NA; clone_size: NA; j_call: TRBJ1-5; v_call: TRBV7-8; cdr3_aa: CASSRRRGSNQPQHF; cdr3_nt: TGTGCCAGCAGCCGCCGTCGGGGGAGCAATCAGCCCCAGCATTTT
cdr3_length: 19; d_call: TRBD2; clone_size: NA; j_call: TRBJ2-2; v_call: TRBV18; cdr3_aa: CASSLQTPTSGSYTGELFF; cdr3_nt: TGTGCCAGCTCACTCCAAACCCCGACTAGCGGGAGCTACACCGGGGAGCTGTTTTTT
cdr3_length: 19; d_call: TRBD2; clone_size: NA; j_call: TRBJ2-3; v_call: TRBV7-2; cdr3_aa: CASSPPGIRRGGRTDTQYF; cdr3_nt: TGTGCCAGCAGCCCCCCTGGTATTCGCCGGGGGGGACGCACAGATACGCAGTATTTT
cdr3_length: 13; d_call: NA; clone_size: NA; j_call: TRBJ1-5; v_call: TRBV6-5; cdr3_aa: CASQFIEDQPQHF; cdr3_nt: TGTGCCAGTCAGTTCATCGAGGATCAGCCCCAGCATTTT
cdr3_length: 17; d_call: TRBD2; clone_size: NA; j_call: TRBJ2-3; v_call: TRBV7-9; cdr3_aa: CASSLGTSGVHTDTQYF; cdr3_nt: TGTGCCAGCAGCCTGGGGACTAGCGGCGTCCACACAGATACGCAGTATTTT
cdr3_length: 15; d_call: TRBD1; clone_size: NA; j_call: TRBJ1-2; v_call: TRBV6-4; cdr3_aa: CASSYLGQGSNGYTF; cdr3_nt: TGTGCCAGCAGTTACCTTGGACAGGGTTCGAATGGCTACACCTTC
cdr3_length: 18; d_call: NA; clone_size: NA; j_call: TRBJ2-6; v_call: TRBV10-3; cdr3_aa: CAISESFAGFSGANVLTF; cdr3_nt: TGTGCCATCAGTGAGTCGTTTGCGGGGTTCTCTGGGGCCAACGTCCTGACTTTC
cdr3_length: 13; d_call: NA; clone_size: NA; j_call: TRBJ2-2; v_call: TRBV28; cdr3_aa: CASSLGQPGELFF; cdr3_nt: TGTGCCAGCAGTTTGGGTCAGCCCGGGGAGCTGTTTTTT
cdr3_length: 17; d_call: TRBD1; clone_size: few; j_call: TRBJ1-1; v_call: TRBV7-9; cdr3_aa: CASSSREQGFPGAEAFF; cdr3_nt: TGTGCCAGCAGCTCCCGGGAACAGGGGTTCCCTGGGGCTGAAGCTTTCTTT
cdr3_length: 16; d_call: NA; clone_size: NA; j_call: TRBJ2-1; v_call: TRBV11-3; cdr3_aa: CASSSSLGASYNEQFF; cdr3_nt: TGTGCCAGCAGCTCCAGCCTGGGGGCCTCCTACAATGAGCAGTTCTTC
cdr3_length: 13; d_call: NA; clone_size: NA; j_call: TRBJ2-1; v_call: TRBV5-1; cdr3_aa: CASSVGSYNEQFF; cdr3_nt: TGCGCCAGCAGCGTGGGCTCCTACAATGAGCAGTTCTTC